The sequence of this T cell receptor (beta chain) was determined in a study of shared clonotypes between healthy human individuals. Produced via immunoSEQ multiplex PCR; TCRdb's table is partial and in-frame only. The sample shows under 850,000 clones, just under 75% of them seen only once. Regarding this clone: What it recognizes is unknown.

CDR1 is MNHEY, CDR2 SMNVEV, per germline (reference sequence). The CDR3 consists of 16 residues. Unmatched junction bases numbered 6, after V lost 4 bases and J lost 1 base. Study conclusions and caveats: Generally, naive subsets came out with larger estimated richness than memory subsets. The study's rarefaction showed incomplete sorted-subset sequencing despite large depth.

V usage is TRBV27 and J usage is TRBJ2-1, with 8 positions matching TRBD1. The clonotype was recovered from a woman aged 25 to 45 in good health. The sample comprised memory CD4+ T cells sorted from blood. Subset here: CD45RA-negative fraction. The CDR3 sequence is CASSSPGQGSYNEQFF. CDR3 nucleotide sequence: TGTGCCAGCAGTTCTCCCGGACAGGGATCCTACAATGAGCAGTTCTTC.